The 26 T cell receptor beta chains below were found in one sample sequenced in a study of blood T cell repertoires in COVID-19. Clones were read by immunoSEQ multiplex PCR, and TCRdb kept only the in-frame ones, dropping some. The sample holds some 170,000 clones; 85% to 90% are singletons and the top ten take around 13%. The material sequenced was peripheral blood. The receptors stem from a woman in her sixties or seventies with COVID-19, enrolled during active disease.

The table lists this clone with a few counts. V usage is TRBV30 and J usage is TRBJ1-6, with 9 nucleotides matching TRBD1. This CDR3 has 15 amino acids. Germline trimming cut 3 bases from V and 10 bases from J; bases unmatched to any gene: 10. CDR1 and CDR2 from the germline V gene are GTSNPN and SVGIG (reference sequence). Written as DNA, the CDR3 is TGTGCCTGGAGCGTATCGGGACAGGGAAGATCACCCCTCCACTTT. Its translation is CAWSVSGQGRSPLHF.

Here the CDR3 reads CASRPGLAGESEQYF. The CDR3 region has the DNA TGTGCCAGCAGACCCGGACTAGCGGGAGAAAGCGAGCAGTACTTC. The chain joins TRBV6-5 to TRBJ2-7; 13 nucleotides match TRBD2. V shed 6 bases, J shed 6 bases, and the junction held 8 bases outside the gene matches. This CDR3 has 15 residues. Germline values: CDR1 MNHEY, CDR2 SVGAGI.

The chain is built from TRBV10-3 and TRBJ2-1, with 8 nucleotides matching TRBD1. CDR3 length: 15 residues. Germline V gene lookup returns CDR1 ENHRY and CDR2 SYGVKD. V was clipped by 3 bases and J by 7 bases; unmatched bases: 8. The DNA of the CDR3 is TGTGCCATCAGTGAATCGGACAGGGATGGGAATGAGCAGTTCTTC. This gives the protein CAISESDRDGNEQFF.

V and J are TRBV18 and TRBJ2-7; 12 bases agree with TRBD1. This CDR3 contains 17 residues. The germline V gene encodes CDR1 KGHSH and CDR2 LQKENI. Germline trimming cut 6 bases from V and 5 bases from J; bases unmatched to any gene: 14. CDR3 sequence: CASSTYNRDRGQDEQYF. Written as DNA, the CDR3 is TGTGCCAGCTCGACTTATAATAGGGACAGGGGGCAAGACGAGCAGTACTTC.

This chain connects TRBV6-2 or TRBV6-3 to TRBJ1-1; no definite D call. V lost 2 bases and J lost 0, with 16 bases in between. The CDR3 consists of 17 residues. Germline CDR1 is MNHEY and CDR2 is SVGEGT. CDR3 amino acids: CASSYPDGMILNTEAFF. CDR3 nucleotide sequence: TGTGCCAGCAGTTACCCGGACGGGATGATCCTGAACACTGAAGCTTTCTTT.

CDR3 region: CASSPGLAKNIQYF. CDR3 in DNA: TGTGCCAGCAGCCCCGGACTAGCCAAAAACATTCAGTACTTC. V and J are TRBV9 and TRBJ2-4, with TRBD2 as a possible D gene (5 bases). V was trimmed by 4 bases and J by 0 bases, leaving 8 bases between them. The CDR3 consists of 14 residues. CDR1 SGDLS and CDR2 YYNGEE come from the germline V gene.

This chain joins TRBV4-3 and TRBJ2-1, with 7 bases that match TRBD1. Germline V gives CDR1 LGHNA, CDR2 YSLEER. The CDR3 has 16 amino acids. V dropped 0 bases and J dropped 7; count of bases not matched to a gene: 9. CDR3: CASSQDPRLRGNEQFF. The CDR3 region has the DNA TGCGCCAGCAGCCAAGATCCACGCCTCAGGGGGAATGAGCAGTTCTTC.

This clone was observed a few times. The chain links TRBV5-4 to TRBJ1-4; 9 nucleotides line up with TRBD1. CDR1 is SGHNT and CDR2 is YYREEE in the germline V gene (reference sequence). The CDR3 length is 14 residues. V dropped 4 bases and J dropped 10; count of bases not matched to a gene: 8. The CDR3 here is CASSIRTGEGKLFF. The CDR3 DNA reads as TGTGCCAGCAGCATTCGGACAGGGGAAGGAAAACTGTTTTTT. The full variable domain, in which reference TRBV5-4 and TRBJ1-4 provide the parts outside the CDR3, is ETGVTQSPTHLIKTRGQQVTLRCSSQSGHNTVSWYQQALGQGPQFIFQYYREEENGRGNFPPRFSGLQFPNYSSELNVNALELDDSALYLCASSIRTGEGKLFFGSGTQLSVL.

The rearrangement links TRBV7-8 to TRBJ2-7; 10 bases line up with TRBD1. This CDR3 region has 17 residues. J gave up 5 bases and V 4 bases, and 14 bases lay outside the gene matches. Per the germline V gene, CDR1 is SGHVS and CDR2 is FQNEAQ. The CDR3 coding sequence is TGTGCCAGCAGCTGGGTATACCGGGACAGGGGAGTAAACGAGCAGTACTTC. As protein: CASSWVYRDRGVNEQYF.

The chain employs TRBV18 and TRBJ2-6; D is perhaps TRBD1 (5 bases). V dropped 3 bases and J dropped 3 bases, with 21 bases sitting between them. The CDR3 loop spans 19 amino acids. Germline loops: CDR1 KGHSH, CDR2 LQKENI. In nucleotides, the CDR3 is TGTGCCAGCTCACCGAATACAGGCGGCGCTTCGAGTGGGGCCAACGTCCTGACTTTC. Protein product: CASSPNTGGASSGANVLTF.

V is TRBV9 and J is TRBJ2-5; maybe TRBD1 (6 bases). V was shortened by 2 bases and J by 5 bases, with 13 bases between the two germline ends. Looked up from germline, CDR1 is SGDLS and CDR2 is YYNGEE. The CDR3 consists of 14 residues. CDR3 loop: CASSVQGNGETQYF. The DNA for the CDR3 is TGTGCCAGCAGCGTCCAGGGGAACGGGGAGACCCAGTACTTC. Complete variable domain (other parts from reference TRBV9 and TRBJ2-5): DSGVTQTPKHLITATGQRVTLRCSPRSGDLSVYWYQQSLDQGLQFLIQYYNGEERAKGNILERFSAQQFPDLHSELNLSSLELGDSALYFCASSVQGNGETQYFGPGTRLLVL.

Only one count was recorded for this clone. The chain uses TRBV11-3 and TRBJ2-7; D is unresolved. The germline CDR1 and CDR2 sequences are SGHNT and YENEEA. The CDR3 runs 12 residues. V lost 0 bases and J 9 bases, leaving 9 bases between the germline ends. CDR3 sequence: CASSLDPLTQYF. For the CDR3, the DNA is TGTGCCAGCAGCTTAGATCCCCTAACGCAGTACTTC.

For this clone: At the DNA level, this CDR3 is encoded by other sequences in the same sample as well. This chain links TRBV3-1 (or the pseudogene TRBV3-2) with TRBJ1-2, with 7 bases lining up with TRBD1. V gave up 3 bases and J gave up 3 bases; unmatched junction bases: 1. Germline CDR1 is LGHDT and CDR2 is YNNKEL (reference sequence). The CDR3 has 13 residues. The CDR3 protein is CASSQGTDYGYTF. The CDR3 region has the DNA TGTGCCAGCAGCCAGGGGACAGACTATGGCTACACCTTC.

This chain joins TRBV29-1 and TRBJ1-4; a weak D match, TRBD1 (5 bases). The CDR3 runs to 14 residues. Germline lookup yields CDR1 SQVTM and CDR2 ANQGSEA. V was pared by 0 bases and J by 4 bases, with 9 bases between. The CDR3 protein is CSVEDDSFNEKLFF. For the CDR3, the DNA is TGCAGCGTTGAAGACGACAGTTTTAATGAAAAACTGTTTTTT.

The V call is TRBV24-1, the J call TRBJ2-7; 9 bases map to TRBD1. The CDR3 covers 12 residues. Germline CDR1 and CDR2: KGHDR and SFDVKD. V was pared by 11 bases and J by 5 bases, with 6 bases of the junction left unmatched. The CDR3 is CASRDRVNEQYF. For the CDR3, the DNA is TGTGCCAGCCGGGACAGGGTGAACGAGCAGTACTTC.

The rearrangement joins TRBV3-1 (or the pseudogene TRBV3-2) to TRBJ1-2; possibly TRBD1 for D (5 bases). Deletions cut 4 bases from V and 0 bases from J, with 12 bases between. The CDR3 extends over 15 amino acids. Germline V CDR1 and CDR2: LGHDT, YNNKEL (reference sequence). CDR3 sequence reads: CASSPLLGPNYGYTF. The DNA for the CDR3 is TGTGCCAGCAGCCCACTCTTGGGGCCTAACTATGGCTACACCTTC.

This clone was counted a few times. The chain combines TRBV7-9 with TRBJ1-4; D gene ambiguous. CDR1 is SEHNR, CDR2 FQNEAQ, per germline (reference sequence). Trimming shortened V by 8 bases and J by 3 bases, and 13 bases separated the two germline ends. This CDR3 is built from 14 residues. The CDR3 here is CASGIDGANEKLFF. The CDR3 DNA sequence: TGTGCCAGCGGAATCGACGGAGCTAATGAAAAACTGTTTTTT. Looking up the rest from reference TRBV7-9 and TRBJ1-4 gives the full variable domain: DTGVSQNPRHKITKRGQNVTFRCDPISEHNRLYWYRQTLGQGPEFLTYFQNEAQLEKSRLLSDRFSAERPKGSFSTLEIQRTEQGDSAMYLCASGIDGANEKLFFGSGTQLSVL.

The CDR3 DNA is TGTGCTAGTGGTTTGGTAACTAGCGGGAGGTACGAGCAGTACTTC. Translated, it gives CASGLVTSGRYEQYF. The chain links TRBV12-5 to TRBJ2-7; TRBD2 matches 12 bases. V lost 0 bases to trimming and J lost 4 bases; unmatched junction nucleotides: 1. This CDR3 has 15 residues. Germline lookup yields CDR1 LGHNT and CDR2 FRNRAP.

The genes are TRBV30 and TRBJ1-1; 9 positions match TRBD1. The V segment lost 4 bases and the J segment 1 base; nucleotides outside the gene matches: 7. Germline CDR1 is GTSNPN and CDR2 is SVGIG (reference sequence). CDR3 length: 15 residues. The CDR3 bases are TGTGCCTGGACTGGACAGGGACAGGGGAACACTGAAGCTTTCTTT. Translating it yields CAWTGQGQGNTEAFF.

This rearrangement joins TRBV6-2 or TRBV6-3 to TRBJ1-4, with 10 bases matching TRBD1. The CDR3 runs 18 residues. The junction had 12 bases not matched to a gene; V was cut back by 2 bases and J by 6 bases. CDR1 is MNHEY, CDR2 SVGEGT, per germline. The CDR3 protein is CASSYVPGQGIRHEKLFF. The CDR3 nucleotides read TGTGCCAGCAGTTACGTCCCGGGACAGGGGATTCGGCATGAAAAACTGTTTTTT.

The V and J genes are TRBV6-5 and TRBJ2-5; perhaps TRBD2 as D (7 bases). V was clipped by 6 bases and J by 9 bases, with 23 bases between them. This CDR3 comprises 15 residues. Germline lookup yields CDR1 MNHEY and CDR2 SVGAGI. The CDR3 DNA follows: TGTGCCAGCAGAAAACGGGGGGCATCGAGTTTGGCCCAGTACTTC. Translated, it gives CASRKRGASSLAQYF.

This clone was seen a single time. The chain combines TRBV20-1 with TRBJ2-5; 11 bases line up with TRBD1. Germline V gene data show CDR1 as DFQATT and CDR2 as SNEGSKA (reference sequence). V dropped 3 bases and J dropped 5; count of bases not matched to a gene: 5. This CDR3 is built from 14 residues. The CDR3 nucleotides read TGCAGTGCTAGTTGGGACAGGGGGATCGAGACCCAGTACTTC. It encodes CSASWDRGIETQYF.

V gene TRBV6-5 combines with J gene TRBJ2-1; TRBD1 is a possible D gene (5 bases). From germline, CDR1 is MNHEY and CDR2 SVGAGI. The CDR3 loop spans 14 amino acids. V was trimmed by 5 bases and J by 2 bases, leaving 10 bases between them. The CDR3 here is CASSPMTAYNEQFF. The CDR3, as DNA: TGTGCCAGCAGTCCTATGACAGCCTACAATGAGCAGTTCTTC.

This sequence joins TRBV7-3 and TRBJ1-6; D is perhaps TRBD1 (6 bases). Germline V lookup: CDR1 SGHTA, CDR2 FQGTGA. Trimming left V 11 bases short and J 7 bases short, with 15 bases between. CDR3 size: 13 residues. Here the CDR3 reads CAGNREGNSPLHF. DNA for the CDR3: TGTGCCGGGAACAGGGAGGGCAATTCACCCCTCCACTTT.

The chain has TRBV7-2 and TRBJ2-7; TRBD2 agrees at 8 bases. The CDR3 runs 15 residues. Looked up from germline, CDR1 is SGHTA and CDR2 is FQGNSA. Trimming at V came to 1 base and at J to 7 bases, leaving 9 bases not matched to a gene. CDR3: CASSLGTGGPGEQYF. CDR3 coding DNA: TGTGCCAGCAGCTTAGGGACGGGAGGGCCAGGAGAGCAGTACTTC.

The chain employs TRBV28 and TRBJ2-7, with D hard to call. Germline assignment: CDR1 MDHEN and CDR2 SYDVKM. Trimming took off 8 bases at V and 0 bases at J, with 5 bases between the two ends. The CDR3 loop spans 11 amino acids. In DNA, the CDR3 is TGTGCCAGCGCGAGCTCCTACGAGCAGTACTTC. It encodes CASASSYEQYF.